These 15 T cell receptor beta chains were all obtained from the same sample, sequenced in a study of blood T cell repertoires in COVID-19. Libraries were prepared by immunoSEQ multiplex PCR; TCRdb keeps only in-frame clonotypes and omits some of them. Among roughly 100,000 clones listed, roughly 80% were seen once. Source material: peripheral blood. These receptors were obtained from a woman aged 70 to 79 with acute or convalescent COVID-19.

The gene calls are TRBV5-5 and TRBJ1-1; D perhaps matches TRBD1 (6 bases). The CDR3 contains 14 residues. CDR1 is SGHKS and CDR2 is YYEKEE in the germline V gene (reference sequence). The ends were cut back, 5 bases at V and 1 base at J, with 12 bases in the middle. The CDR3: CASSTGQTNTEAFF. In nucleotides, the CDR3 is TGTGCCAGCAGTACGGGACAAACGAACACTGAAGCTTTCTTT.

V is TRBV2 and J is TRBJ1-5; TRBD1 might be the D (5 bases). Per germline, CDR1 SNHLY and CDR2 FYNNEI. CDR3 length equals 14 residues. The ends were cut back, 5 bases at V and 0 bases at J, with 8 bases in the middle. CDR3 nucleotide sequence: TGTGCCAGCAGTAAACAGGTTAGCAATCAGCCCCAGCATTTT. This codes for CASSKQVSNQPQHF.

J is TRBJ2-5 and V is TRBV5-1; 10 bases agree with TRBD2. The germline V gene has CDR1 SGHRS and CDR2 YFSETQ. This CDR3 spans 14 amino acids. V gave up 5 bases and J gave up 2 bases; unmatched junction bases: 3. This CDR3 reads CASRLAGGQETQYF. CDR3 DNA: TGCGCCAGCAGATTAGCGGGGGGACAAGAGACCCAGTACTTC.

The rearrangement joins TRBV7-9 to TRBJ1-4, with TRBD1 matching 9 bases. CDR3 length equals 15 residues. J gave up 5 bases and V 6 bases, and 7 bases lay outside the gene matches. Looked up from germline, CDR1 is SEHNR and CDR2 is FQNEAQ (reference sequence). CDR3 sequence (DNA): TGTGCCAGCAGTTTTGACAGGGGGACAAATGAAAAACTGTTTTTT. This sequence encodes CASSFDRGTNEKLFF.

The rearrangement joins TRBV29-1 to TRBJ2-5; D is uncertain. The CDR3 sequence is 11 residues long. Germline values: CDR1 SQVTM, CDR2 ANQGSEA. The V end lost 4 bases, the J end lost 5 bases, and 8 bases lay between the germline ends. This CDR3 reads CSVGHSETQYF. CDR3 coding DNA: TGCAGCGTTGGTCACAGTGAGACCCAGTACTTC.

As DNA, the CDR3 is TGTGCCACCCGCGGGGGGCCCCAAGAGACCCAGTACTTC. Translating it yields CATRGGPQETQYF. The rearrangement links TRBV24-1 to TRBJ2-5; TRBD2 matches 8 bases. With V trimmed by 9 bases and J by 1 base, 3 bases remained unmatched. Germline CDR1 KGHDR, CDR2 SFDVKD. The CDR3 is made up of 13 amino acids.

V gene TRBV6-5 combines with J gene TRBJ1-2, with D possibly being TRBD1 (6 bases). V was clipped by 4 bases and J by 7 bases, with 13 bases between them. The CDR3 is 13 amino acids. Germline CDR1 MNHEY, CDR2 SVGAGI. The CDR3 bases are TGTGCCAGCAGTTCCACACAGGGTGTTGGCTACACCTTC. This gives the protein CASSSTQGVGYTF.

J is TRBJ2-2 and V is TRBV6-1; TRBD2 is a possible D gene (5 bases). This CDR3 contains 13 residues. V gave up 3 bases and J gave up 4 bases, with 6 bases separating them. The germline V gene encodes CDR1 MNHNS and CDR2 SASEGT. Here the CDR3 reads CASSEDFTGELFF. For the CDR3, the DNA is TGTGCCAGCAGTGAGGACTTCACCGGGGAGCTGTTTTTT.

The chain has TRBV30 and TRBJ1-6, with TRBD1 identical over 12 bases. The V gene end was trimmed by 7 bases and the J gene end by 13 bases; junction bases not matched to a gene: 8. There are 13 residues in the CDR3. The germline CDR1 and CDR2 sequences are GTSNPN and SVGIG (reference sequence). This CDR3 reads CAFTPGQGAPLHF. In DNA form, the CDR3 reads TGTGCCTTCACCCCGGGACAGGGGGCTCCCCTCCACTTT. The variable domain in full, with the rest retrieved from reference TRBV30 and TRBJ1-6, is SQTIHQWPATLVQPVGSPLSLECTVEGTSNPNLYWYRQAAGRGLQLLFYSVGIGQISSEVPQNLSASRPQDRQFILSSKKLLLSDSGFYLCAFTPGQGAPLHFGNGTRLTVT.

The rearrangement joins TRBV11-2 to TRBJ2-7, with no clear D. Trimming stripped 5 bases from V and 2 bases from J, with 4 bases between. The CDR3 consists of 11 residues. CDR1 is SGHAT and CDR2 is FQNNGV in the germline V gene. CDR3 loop: CASSVTYEQYF. In nucleotides, the CDR3 is TGTGCCAGCAGCGTTACCTACGAGCAGTACTTC.

The V call is TRBV6-1, the J call TRBJ2-2; weak D call: TRBD1 (6 bases). The CDR3 covers 19 residues. V gave up 1 base and J gave up 7 bases, with 25 bases separating them. CDR1 and CDR2 (germline): MNHNS, SASEGT. As DNA, the CDR3 is TGTGCCAGCAGTGAAGGGACCCCCGGGACATTTAGTCGAGGCGGGGAGCTGTTTTTT. Translating gives CASSEGTPGTFSRGGELFF.

This clone was recorded only once. The chain uses TRBV20-1 and TRBJ1-2; perhaps TRBD1 as D (5 bases). Germline-derived CDR1 and CDR2 are DFQATT and SNEGSKA (reference sequence). The V gene lost 3 bases and the J gene lost 4 bases, with 12 bases spanning the gap. The CDR3 spans 13 residues. DNA for the CDR3: TGCAGTGCTAGTAACCCAGACAGCTATGGCTACACCTTC. Translation: CSASNPDSYGYTF.

The chain uses TRBV7-3 and TRBJ2-5; 10 bases are shared with TRBD2. The V and J ends lost 1 base and 2 bases, in that order; junction bases with no gene match: 13. The CDR3 contains 19 residues. Per germline, CDR1 SGHTA and CDR2 FQGTGA. The CDR3 protein is CASSLSFPSGSRDQETQYF. The CDR3 nucleotides are TGTGCCAGCAGCTTAAGTTTCCCTAGCGGGAGCCGAGATCAAGAGACCCAGTACTTC.

The chain is built from TRBV12-3 or TRBV12-4 and TRBJ1-1; D uncertain. The CDR3 length is 13 residues. V lost 2 bases and J lost 3, with 7 bases in between. CDR3 DNA: TGTGCCAGCAGTTTAACAAGATACACTGAAGCTTTCTTT. As protein: CASSLTRYTEAFF.

This clone was recorded only once. The chain combines TRBV7-6 with TRBJ2-3; 11 bases line up with TRBD2. This CDR3 region has 18 residues. Germline lookup yields CDR1 SGHVS and CDR2 FNYEAQ. The V gene end was trimmed by 4 bases and the J gene end by 7 bases; junction bases not matched to a gene: 16. The CDR3 nucleotides are TGTGCCAGCAGCTCCTTCGGACTTAGCGGGGGGGGCAGGAATACGCAGTATTTT. As protein: CASSSFGLSGGGRNTQYF.